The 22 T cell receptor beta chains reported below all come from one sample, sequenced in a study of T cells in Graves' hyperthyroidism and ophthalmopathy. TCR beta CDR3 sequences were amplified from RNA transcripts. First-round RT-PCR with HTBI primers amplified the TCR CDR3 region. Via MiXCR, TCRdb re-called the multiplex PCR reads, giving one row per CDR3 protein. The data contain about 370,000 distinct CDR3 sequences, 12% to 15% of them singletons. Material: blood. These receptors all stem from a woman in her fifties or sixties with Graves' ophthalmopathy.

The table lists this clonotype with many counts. DNA for the CDR3: TGTGCCAGCAGCTTAGGGGGACAGGGTTACGAGCAGTACTTC. Amino acid sequence: CASSLGGQGYEQYF. The chain recombines TRBV28 with TRBJ2-7, with 9 bases identical to TRBD1. Looked up from germline, CDR1 is MDHEN and CDR2 is SYDVKM. The CDR3 spans 14 residues. Unmatched junction bases numbered 7, after V lost 6 bases and J lost 4 bases. Filled out from reference TRBV28 and TRBJ2-7, the complete variable domain reads DVKVTQSSRYLVKRTGEKVFLECVQDMDHENMFWYRQDPGLGLRLIYFSYDVKMKEKGDIPEGYSVSREKKERFSLILESASTNQTSMYLCASSLGGQGYEQYFGPGTRLTVT.

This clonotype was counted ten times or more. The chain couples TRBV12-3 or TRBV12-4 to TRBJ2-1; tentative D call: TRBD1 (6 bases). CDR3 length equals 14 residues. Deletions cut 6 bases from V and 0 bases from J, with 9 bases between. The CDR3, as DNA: TGTGCCAGCAGACGAGGGGGCTCCTACAATGAGCAGTTCTTC. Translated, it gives CASRRGGSYNEQFF.

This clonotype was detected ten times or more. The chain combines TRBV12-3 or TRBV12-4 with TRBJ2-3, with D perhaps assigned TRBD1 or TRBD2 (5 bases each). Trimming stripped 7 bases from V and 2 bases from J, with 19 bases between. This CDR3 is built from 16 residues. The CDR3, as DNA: TGTGCCAGCACCCTACCCCCGGGACCATCCACAGATACGCAGTATTTT. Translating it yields CASTLPPGPSTDTQYF.

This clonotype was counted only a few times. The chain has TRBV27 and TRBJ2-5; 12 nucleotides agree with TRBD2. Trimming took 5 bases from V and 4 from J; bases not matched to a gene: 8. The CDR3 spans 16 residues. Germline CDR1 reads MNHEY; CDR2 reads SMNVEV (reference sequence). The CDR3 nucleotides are TGTGCCAGCAGTCCCCAAAGACTAGCGGGAGTAGAGACCCAGTACTTC. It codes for CASSPQRLAGVETQYF.

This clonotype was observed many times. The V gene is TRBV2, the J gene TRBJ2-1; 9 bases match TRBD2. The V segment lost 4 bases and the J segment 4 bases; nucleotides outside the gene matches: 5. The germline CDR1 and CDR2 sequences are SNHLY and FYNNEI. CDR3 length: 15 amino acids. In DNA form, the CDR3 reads TGTGCCAGCAGTGTACTAGCGGGTCGTTACAATGAGCAGTTCTTC. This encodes CASSVLAGRYNEQFF.

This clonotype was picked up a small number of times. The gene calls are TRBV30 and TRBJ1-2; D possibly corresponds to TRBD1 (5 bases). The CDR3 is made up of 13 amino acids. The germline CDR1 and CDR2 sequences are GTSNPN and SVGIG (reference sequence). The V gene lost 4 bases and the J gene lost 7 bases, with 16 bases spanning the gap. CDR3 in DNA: TGTGCCTGGACTTTGGGGGGGGACCGTGGCTACACCTTC. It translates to CAWTLGGDRGYTF.

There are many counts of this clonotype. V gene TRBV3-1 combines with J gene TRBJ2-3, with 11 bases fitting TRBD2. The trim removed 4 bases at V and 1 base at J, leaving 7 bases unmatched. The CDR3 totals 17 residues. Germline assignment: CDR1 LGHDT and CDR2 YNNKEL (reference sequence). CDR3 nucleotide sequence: TGTGCCAGCAGCCTAGCGGGAGGGTCCCAACGCACAGATACGCAGTATTTT. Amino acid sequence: CASSLAGGSQRTDTQYF.

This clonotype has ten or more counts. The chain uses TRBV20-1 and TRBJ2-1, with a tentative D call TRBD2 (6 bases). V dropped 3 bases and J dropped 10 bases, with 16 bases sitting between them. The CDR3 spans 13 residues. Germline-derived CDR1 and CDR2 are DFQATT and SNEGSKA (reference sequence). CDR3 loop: CSASPWTGGEQFF. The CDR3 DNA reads TGCAGTGCTAGTCCGTGGACTGGGGGGGAGCAGTTCTTC.

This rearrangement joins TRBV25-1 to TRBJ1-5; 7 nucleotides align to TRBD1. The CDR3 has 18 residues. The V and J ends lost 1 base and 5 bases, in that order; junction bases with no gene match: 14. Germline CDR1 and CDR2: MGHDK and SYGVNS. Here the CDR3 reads CASSESSLQTGFDQPQHF. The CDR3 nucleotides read TGTGCCAGCAGTGAATCCTCCCTCCAGACAGGGTTTGATCAGCCCCAGCATTTT.

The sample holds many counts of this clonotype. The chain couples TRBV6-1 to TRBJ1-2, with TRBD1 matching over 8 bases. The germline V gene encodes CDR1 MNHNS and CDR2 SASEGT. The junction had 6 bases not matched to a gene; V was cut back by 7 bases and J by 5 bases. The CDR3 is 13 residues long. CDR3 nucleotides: TGTGCCAGCACTCAGGGGGCGTTGTATGGCTACACCTTC. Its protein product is CASTQGALYGYTF.

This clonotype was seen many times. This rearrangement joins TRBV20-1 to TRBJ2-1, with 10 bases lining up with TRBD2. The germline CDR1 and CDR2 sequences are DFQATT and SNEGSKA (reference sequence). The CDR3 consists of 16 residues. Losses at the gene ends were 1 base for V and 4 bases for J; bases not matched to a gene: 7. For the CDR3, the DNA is TGCAGTGCTAGAGTCGCTAGCGGGAGATCGTACAATGAGCAGTTCTTC. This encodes CSARVASGRSYNEQFF.

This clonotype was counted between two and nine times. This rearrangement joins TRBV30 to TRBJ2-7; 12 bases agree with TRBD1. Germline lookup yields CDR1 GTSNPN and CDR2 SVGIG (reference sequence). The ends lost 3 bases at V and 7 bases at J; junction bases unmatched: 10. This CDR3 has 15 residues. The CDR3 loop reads CAWRKSGQGAEEQYF. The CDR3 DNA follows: TGTGCCTGGAGAAAATCGGGACAGGGGGCCGAAGAGCAGTACTTC.

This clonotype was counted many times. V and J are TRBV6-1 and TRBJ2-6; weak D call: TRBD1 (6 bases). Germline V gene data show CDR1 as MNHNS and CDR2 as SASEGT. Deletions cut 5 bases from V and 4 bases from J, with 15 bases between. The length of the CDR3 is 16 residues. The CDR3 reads CASSFIRGAGANVLTF. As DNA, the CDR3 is TGTGCCAGCAGTTTTATCAGGGGAGCGGGGGCCAACGTCCTGACTTTC.

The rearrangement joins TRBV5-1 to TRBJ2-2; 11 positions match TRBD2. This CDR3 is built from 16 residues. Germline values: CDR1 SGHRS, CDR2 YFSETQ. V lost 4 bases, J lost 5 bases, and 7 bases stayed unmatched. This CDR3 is CASSQLAGVGTGELFF. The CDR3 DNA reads TGCGCCAGCAGCCAACTAGCGGGAGTAGGGACCGGGGAGCTGTTTTTT.

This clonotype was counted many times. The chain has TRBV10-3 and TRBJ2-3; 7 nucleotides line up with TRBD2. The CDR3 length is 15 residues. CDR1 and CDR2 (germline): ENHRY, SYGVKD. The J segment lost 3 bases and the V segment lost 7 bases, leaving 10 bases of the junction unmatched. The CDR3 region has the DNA TGTGCCATCAAGAGCGGGACCGCAGGGACAGATACGCAGTATTTT. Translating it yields CAIKSGTAGTDTQYF.

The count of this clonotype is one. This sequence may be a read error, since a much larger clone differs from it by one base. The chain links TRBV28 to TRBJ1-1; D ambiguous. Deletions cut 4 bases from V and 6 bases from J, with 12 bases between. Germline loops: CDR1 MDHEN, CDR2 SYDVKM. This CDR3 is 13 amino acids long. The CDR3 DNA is TGTGCCAGCAGTTCAGACCGGGTCGCTGAAGCTTTCTTT. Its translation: CASSSDRVAEAFF.

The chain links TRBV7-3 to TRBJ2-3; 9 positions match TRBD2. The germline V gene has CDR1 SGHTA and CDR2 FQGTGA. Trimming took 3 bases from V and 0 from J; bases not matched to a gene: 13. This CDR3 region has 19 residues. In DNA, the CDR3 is TGTGCCAGCAGCTTGCAACCGGGACTAGCACTTGCTAGCACAGATACGCAGTATTTT. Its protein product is CASSLQPGLALASTDTQYF. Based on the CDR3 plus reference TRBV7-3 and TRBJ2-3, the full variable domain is GAGVSQTPSNKVTEKGKYVELRCDPISGHTALYWYRQSLGQGPEFLIYFQGTGAADDSGLPNDRFFAVRPEGSVSTLKIQRTERGDSAVYLCASSLQPGLALASTDTQYFGPGTRLTVL.

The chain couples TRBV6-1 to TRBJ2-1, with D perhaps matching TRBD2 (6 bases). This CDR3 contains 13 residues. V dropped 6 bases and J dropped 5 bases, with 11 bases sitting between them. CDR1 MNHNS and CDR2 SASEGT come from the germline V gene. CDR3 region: CASRTGSNNEQFF. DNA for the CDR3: TGTGCCAGCAGGACCGGGAGTAACAATGAGCAGTTCTTC.

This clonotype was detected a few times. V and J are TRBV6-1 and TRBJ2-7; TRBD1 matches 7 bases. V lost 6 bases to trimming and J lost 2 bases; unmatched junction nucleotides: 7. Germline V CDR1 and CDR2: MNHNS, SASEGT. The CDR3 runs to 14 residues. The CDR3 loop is CASRRTGPPYEQYF. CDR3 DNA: TGTGCCAGCAGGAGGACAGGTCCCCCCTACGAGCAGTACTTC.

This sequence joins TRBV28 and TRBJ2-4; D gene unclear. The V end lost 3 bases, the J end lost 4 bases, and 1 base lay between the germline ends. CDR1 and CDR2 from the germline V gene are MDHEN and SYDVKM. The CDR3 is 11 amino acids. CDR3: CASSFKNIQYF. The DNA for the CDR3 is TGTGCCAGCAGTTTTAAAAACATTCAGTACTTC.

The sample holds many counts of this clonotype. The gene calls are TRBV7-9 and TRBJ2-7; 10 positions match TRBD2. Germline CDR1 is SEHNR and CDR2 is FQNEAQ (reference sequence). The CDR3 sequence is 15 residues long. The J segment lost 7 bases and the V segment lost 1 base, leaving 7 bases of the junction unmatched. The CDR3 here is CASSLVLAGSREQYF. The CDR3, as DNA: TGTGCCAGCAGCTTAGTACTAGCGGGATCGAGGGAGCAGTACTTC.

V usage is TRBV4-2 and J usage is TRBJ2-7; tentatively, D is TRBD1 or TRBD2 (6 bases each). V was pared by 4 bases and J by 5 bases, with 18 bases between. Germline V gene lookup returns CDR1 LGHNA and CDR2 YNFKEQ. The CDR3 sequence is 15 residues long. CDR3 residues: CASSRGGDGSNEQYF. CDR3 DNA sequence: TGTGCCAGCAGCCGAGGGGGAGACGGGAGCAACGAGCAGTACTTC.